The 11 T cell receptor beta chains reported below all come from one sample, sequenced in a study of blood T cells in healthy people across ages. Alongside a J-beta primer mix, a sample-barcoded 5' primer served in a second PCR lasting about 7 to 12 cycles. TCRdb called the 5' RACE reads again in MiXCR, with one record for every CDR3 protein. Of 1.5 million to 2 million distinct CDR3 sequences in the sample, less than 50% were seen once. Sequencing was carried out using blood. The source of these receptors is a woman aged 40 to 55 in good health.

This chain connects TRBV7-9 to TRBJ1-2, with TRBD1 matching 7 bases. Per germline, CDR1 SEHNR and CDR2 FQNEAQ (reference sequence). Trimming removed 5 bases from V and 6 bases from J; junction bases left unmatched: 15. The CDR3 extends over 16 amino acids. CDR3 protein: CASSQSRTGDYHGYTF. The CDR3 nucleotides are TGTGCCAGCAGCCAAAGCCGCACAGGGGATTATCATGGCTACACCTTC.

This clonotype was found a few times. This chain links TRBV15 with TRBJ2-5, with a weak D call TRBD2 (6 bases). Trimming took off 1 base at V and 4 bases at J, with 10 bases between the two ends. This CDR3 has 14 residues. CDR1 is LNHNV, CDR2 YYDKDF, per germline (reference sequence). For the CDR3, the DNA is TGTGCCACCAGCAGAGCGGGGGTAGGAGAGACCCAGTACTTC. As protein: CATSRAGVGETQYF.

J is TRBJ2-5 and V is TRBV28; TRBD1 aligns across 7 bases. Germline-derived CDR1 and CDR2 are MDHEN and SYDVKM. The ends lost 4 bases at V and 11 bases at J; junction bases unmatched: 7. The CDR3 has 12 residues. The CDR3 nucleotides read TGTGCCAGCAGTTCGGGACAGATGGAGCAGTACTTC. This sequence encodes CASSSGQMEQYF. Full variable domain (remainder filled in from reference TRBV28 and TRBJ2-5): DVKVTQSSRYLVKRTGEKVFLECVQDMDHENMFWYRQDPGLGLRLIYFSYDVKMKEKGDIPEGYSVSREKKERFSLILESASTNQTSMYLCASSSGQMEQYFGPGTRLLVL.

The chain carries TRBV20-1 and TRBJ1-1; D is unclear. V gave up 0 bases and J gave up 6 bases, with 8 bases separating them. The CDR3 is 12 amino acids. CDR1 DFQATT and CDR2 SNEGSKA come from the germline V gene (reference sequence). CDR3: CSARDPSPEAFF. In nucleotides, the CDR3 is TGCAGTGCTAGAGATCCGAGTCCTGAAGCTTTCTTT.

The rearrangement uses TRBV27 and TRBJ1-1; maybe TRBD1 (5 bases). Looked up from germline, CDR1 is MNHEY and CDR2 is SMNVEV (reference sequence). Trimming took off 6 bases at V and 11 bases at J, with 19 bases between the two ends. The CDR3 contains 13 residues. DNA of the CDR3: TGTGCCAGCAGCCCACCGGGACCCGCGAAGGCTTTCTTT. It translates to CASSPPGPAKAFF.

V usage is TRBV10-1 and J usage is TRBJ1-1, with D possibly TRBD1 on 6 matching bases. The CDR3 is 13 residues long. Trimming took off 3 bases at V and 4 bases at J, with 9 bases between the two ends. CDR1 WNHNN and CDR2 SYGVQD come from the germline V gene (reference sequence). The CDR3 sequence: CASSEGRGTEAFF. The CDR3 nucleotides read TGCGCCAGCAGTGAAGGCAGGGGCACTGAAGCTTTCTTT.

The chain links TRBV7-2 to TRBJ2-2; D might be TRBD1 or TRBD2, each matching 6 bases. There are 16 residues in the CDR3. Trimming shortened V by 8 bases and J by 4 bases, and 20 bases separated the two germline ends. Germline CDR1 and CDR2: SGHTA and FQGNSA. The CDR3 here is CASRIKGGGSTGELFF. The CDR3 nucleotides are TGTGCCAGCCGAATCAAGGGGGGCGGTAGCACCGGGGAGCTGTTTTTT.

The chain uses TRBV7-8 and TRBJ1-5; 7 nucleotides agree with TRBD1. CDR3 size: 17 residues. The V gene end was trimmed by 5 bases and the J gene end by 6 bases; junction bases not matched to a gene: 16. The germline CDR1 and CDR2 sequences are SGHVS and FQNEAQ. This chain's CDR3 is CASSPGGVLVVRQPQHF. The CDR3 DNA reads as TGTGCCAGCAGCCCAGGGGGGGTTTTGGTTGTGCGTCAGCCCCAGCATTTT.

Remarks on this clonotype: The junction does not match germline at one end; this may be a read error. The genes are TRBV10-3 and TRBJ1-4; a weak D match, TRBD1 (6 bases). Germline loops: CDR1 ENHRY, CDR2 SYGVKD. The CDR3 length is 14 residues. The CDR3 nucleotides read TGTGCCATAAGTGTGGCAGGGGATAATGAAAAACTGTTTTTT. This translates into CAISVAGDNEKLFF.

The count of this clonotype is one. The chain recombines TRBV10-3 with TRBJ1-2; D not resolved. Germline-derived CDR1 and CDR2 are ENHRY and SYGVKD. This CDR3 region has 13 residues. V lost 6 bases and J lost 3, with 11 bases in between. CDR3 nucleotide sequence: TGTGCCATCAGCAGAGCCGGGGACTATGGCTACACCTTC. Its translation is CAISRAGDYGYTF.

V and J are TRBV20-1 and TRBJ2-3, with unresolved D. Germline loops: CDR1 DFQATT, CDR2 SNEGSKA (reference sequence). V dropped 6 bases and J dropped 1 base, with 14 bases sitting between them. This CDR3 contains 14 residues. The DNA of the CDR3 is TGCAGTGCCCGGAACGGTTGGGGCACAGATACGCAGTATTTT. Protein sequence: CSARNGWGTDTQYF.